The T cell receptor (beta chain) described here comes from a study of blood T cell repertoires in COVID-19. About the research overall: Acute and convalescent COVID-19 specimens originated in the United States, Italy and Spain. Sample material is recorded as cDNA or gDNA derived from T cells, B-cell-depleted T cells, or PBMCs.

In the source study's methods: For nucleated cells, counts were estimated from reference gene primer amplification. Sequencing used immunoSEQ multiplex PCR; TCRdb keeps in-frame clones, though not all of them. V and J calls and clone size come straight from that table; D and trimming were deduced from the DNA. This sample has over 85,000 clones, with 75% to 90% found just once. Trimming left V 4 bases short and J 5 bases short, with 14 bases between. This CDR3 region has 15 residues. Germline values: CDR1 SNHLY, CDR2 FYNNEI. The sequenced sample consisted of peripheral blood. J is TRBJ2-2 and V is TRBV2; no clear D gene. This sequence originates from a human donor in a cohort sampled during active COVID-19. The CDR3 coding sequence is TGTGCCAGCAGTGTCGAGCCTCTGGTTACCGGGGAGCTGTTTTTT. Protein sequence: CASSVEPLVTGELFF.